Below are 29 T cell receptor beta chains sequenced from a single sample in a study of Tregs in tolerant kidney transplant recipients (dated by TCRdb to between 2019 and 2020). Library method: the immunoSEQ multiplex PCR assay. TCRdb retrieved this table from immuneACCESS and kept in-frame rearrangements only. Not all clones are present; in checked studies, unresolved V genes account for under half, and no reason is known for the remainder. The sample profile shows about 240,000 clones; roughly 80% of them were found once. The ten largest clones capture about 0.64% of the sample. The specimen sequenced was CD4+ T cells from blood. These receptors originate from a human donor in good health.

V usage is TRBV30 and J usage is TRBJ2-7; no reliable D call. Germline V CDR1 and CDR2: GTSNPN, SVGIG (reference sequence). Trimming took off 4 bases at V and 3 bases at J, with 16 bases between the two ends. CDR3 length equals 14 residues. This CDR3 is CAWTEENSLYEQYF. The DNA of the CDR3 is TGTGCCTGGACCGAGGAGAATAGCCTCTACGAGCAGTACTTC. Together with reference TRBV30 and TRBJ2-7, the CDR3 gives the full variable domain: SQTIHQWPATLVQPVGSPLSLECTVEGTSNPNLYWYRQAAGRGLQLLFYSVGIGQISSEVPQNLSASRPQDRQFILSSKKLLLSDSGFYLCAWTEENSLYEQYFGPGTRLTVT.

This rearrangement joins TRBV19 to TRBJ1-2, with D uncertain. V was trimmed by 3 bases and J by 8 bases, leaving 16 bases between them. Looked up from germline, CDR1 is LNHDA and CDR2 is SQIVND (reference sequence). The CDR3 runs 14 residues. CDR3 amino acids: CASSIDTRLGGYTF. In DNA form, the CDR3 reads TGTGCCAGTAGTATCGACACTAGGTTGGGCGGCTACACCTTC.

V usage is TRBV6-6 and J usage is TRBJ2-7; 8 positions match TRBD1. J was trimmed by 0 bases and V by 8 bases; bases with no gene match: 3. Germline V lookup: CDR1 MNHNY, CDR2 SVGAGI (reference sequence). This CDR3 comprises 13 residues. CDR3 nucleotides: TGTGCCAGCGGGGGGACAGGCTCCTACGAGCAGTACTTC. The encoded protein is CASGGTGSYEQYF.

This clone was found once. The chain recombines TRBV15 with TRBJ2-5; no firm D call. Germline values: CDR1 LNHNV, CDR2 YYDKDF (reference sequence). CDR3 length: 13 residues. V gave up 1 base and J gave up 5 bases, with 8 bases separating them. This CDR3 is CATSRVDRETQYF. CDR3 nucleotides: TGTGCCACCAGCAGAGTTGATAGGGAGACCCAGTACTTC.

The V and J genes are TRBV16 and TRBJ2-1; no clear D. This CDR3 contains 13 residues. Germline V gene lookup returns CDR1 KGHSY and CDR2 FQNENV. The V and J ends lost 2 bases and 5 bases respectively, with 7 bases between them. CDR3 DNA: TGTGCCAGCAGCCAAGGGAATGACAATGAGCAGTTCTTC. It encodes CASSQGNDNEQFF.

The chain is built from TRBV18 and TRBJ2-6, with TRBD1 as a possible D gene (5 bases). The germline V gene encodes CDR1 KGHSH and CDR2 LQKENI. The CDR3 consists of 17 residues. Between the trimmed V and J ends, which lost 0 bases and 0 bases, there was a span of 9 bases. The CDR3: CASSPPTTVSGANVLTF. For the CDR3, the DNA is TGTGCCAGCTCACCACCGACGACAGTCTCTGGGGCCAACGTCCTGACTTTC.

The V gene is TRBV11-2, the J gene TRBJ2-5; possible D gene TRBD2, 6 bases. The CDR3 is made up of 14 amino acids. Trimming took 2 bases from V and 2 from J, leaving 9 bases between them. The germline V gene encodes CDR1 SGHAT and CDR2 FQNNGV. The CDR3 region has the DNA TGTGCCAGCAGCTTATGGGAGGCTCAAGAGACCCAGTACTTC. Translation: CASSLWEAQETQYF.

As for this clone: This same CDR3 is encoded by further DNA sequences in the sample. The chain carries TRBV6-5 and TRBJ1-2; D is possibly TRBD1 (5 bases). Germline V gene data show CDR1 as MNHEY and CDR2 as SVGAGI. The CDR3 sequence is 14 residues long. V gave up 0 bases and J gave up 2 bases, with 7 bases separating them. CDR3 DNA: TGTGCCAGCAGTTACTCGAGACAGAACTATGGCTACACCTTC. It yields the protein CASSYSRQNYGYTF.

The chain is built from TRBV5-6 and TRBJ2-2; the match to TRBD2 covers 10 bases. In germline, CDR1 is SGHDT, CDR2 YYEEEE. The CDR3 is 18 residues long. The J segment lost 0 bases and the V segment lost 4 bases, leaving 9 bases of the junction unmatched. The CDR3 bases are TGTGCCAGCAGCCCCGGGGCGGGACTAGCGTCGAACACCGGGGAGCTGTTTTTT. This codes for CASSPGAGLASNTGELFF.

J is TRBJ2-5 and V is TRBV7-6; D is ambiguous. The closer fit of TRBJ2-7 to the DNA end suggests the J call may be wrong. This CDR3 comprises 18 residues. Germline V lookup: CDR1 SGHVS, CDR2 FNYEAQ. CDR3 protein: CASSVNPRGASNHYEQYF. CDR3 coding DNA: TGTGCCAGCAGCGTAAACCCACGAGGTGCCAGTAACCACTACGAGCAGTACTTC.

The chain employs TRBV18 and TRBJ2-7; 7 nucleotides agree with TRBD1. The CDR3 totals 15 residues. Germline CDR1 and CDR2: KGHSH and LQKENI. Trimming cost V 6 bases and J 2 bases; bases outside gene matches: 10. In nucleotides, the CDR3 is TGTGCCAGCTCCCCGAGGACAGGAACCACCTACGAGCAGTACTTC. Protein sequence: CASSPRTGTTYEQYF.

This chain connects TRBV6-5 to TRBJ2-2; D possibly corresponds to TRBD2 (5 bases). The V and J ends lost 5 bases and 6 bases respectively, with 10 bases between them. Germline loops: CDR1 MNHEY, CDR2 SVGAGI. The CDR3 has 13 amino acids. The CDR3 coding sequence is TGTGCCAGCAGTGTCAGAGGGCCCGGGGAGCTGTTTTTT. This encodes CASSVRGPGELFF.

This clone was recorded a few times. The rearrangement links TRBV11-2 to TRBJ1-1; no clear D. The CDR3 is 15 residues long. V was shortened by 5 bases and J by 0 bases, with 13 bases between the two germline ends. Looked up from germline, CDR1 is SGHAT and CDR2 is FQNNGV. DNA of the CDR3: TGTGCCAGCAGCCCAGTGGAGTTAATGAACACTGAAGCTTTCTTT. Encoded protein: CASSPVELMNTEAFF.

The rearrangement links TRBV5-1 to TRBJ2-3, with D tentatively TRBD2 (6 bases). The V end lost 9 bases, the J end lost 5 bases, and 16 bases lay between the germline ends. The V gene's germline CDR1 is SGHRS and CDR2 YFSETQ. The CDR3 loop spans 13 amino acids. CDR3 DNA sequence: TGCGCCACCTCGGAGGGCGCACGAGATACGCAGTATTTT. Translated, it gives CATSEGARDTQYF.

This rearrangement joins TRBV12-2 to TRBJ2-1; the listed D gene, TRBD2, was not tested against the DNA. TRBV12-2 is a recognized pseudogene. CDR3 length: 15 amino acids. CDR3 nucleotide sequence: TGTGCAAGTCGCGGTAGCGGGGGACCCTACAATGAGCAGTTCTTC. Translating it yields CASRGSGGPYNEQFF.

J is TRBJ2-3 and V is TRBV7-2; 13 positions match TRBD2. The J segment lost 3 bases and the V segment lost 1 base, leaving 7 bases of the junction unmatched. The CDR3 runs 18 residues. Looked up from germline, CDR1 is SGHTA and CDR2 is FQGNSA. This CDR3 is CASSLVLAGGSVTDTQYF. CDR3 DNA sequence: TGTGCCAGCAGCTTAGTACTAGCGGGGGGGAGTGTTACAGATACGCAGTATTTT.

The rearrangement joins TRBV5-1 to TRBJ2-7; 12 bases line up with TRBD2. Germline CDR1 and CDR2: SGHRS and YFSETQ. The CDR3 is made up of 15 amino acids. Losses at the gene ends were 4 bases for V and 3 bases for J; bases not matched to a gene: 5. The CDR3 region is CASSDTSGGLYEQYF. CDR3 in DNA: TGCGCCAGCAGCGACACTAGCGGGGGGCTCTACGAGCAGTACTTC.

This chain uses TRBV29-1 with TRBJ1-5; no clear D gene. The CDR3 has 13 residues. The germline CDR1 and CDR2 sequences are SQVTM and ANQGSEA. V was clipped by 4 bases and J by 0 bases, with 7 bases between them. CDR3 residues: CSVVTDSNQPQHF. The CDR3, as DNA: TGCAGCGTTGTTACAGATAGCAATCAGCCCCAGCATTTT.

The genes are TRBV7-9 and TRBJ2-7; TRBD2 agrees at 8 bases. Germline V gene data show CDR1 as SEHNR and CDR2 as FQNEAQ (reference sequence). V dropped 3 bases and J dropped 7; count of bases not matched to a gene: 5. The CDR3 has 13 residues. CDR3 protein: CASSFSGVGEQYF. Here the CDR3 DNA reads TGTGCCAGCAGCTTTAGCGGGGTTGGTGAGCAGTACTTC.

The chain combines TRBV4-1 with TRBJ1-5; D uncertain. This CDR3 has 13 amino acids. V gave up 1 base and J gave up 6 bases, with 7 bases separating them. Germline loops: CDR1 MGHRA, CDR2 YSYEKL. The CDR3 loop reads CASSQVGPQPQHF. In DNA, the CDR3 is TGCGCCAGCAGCCAAGTAGGACCTCAGCCCCAGCATTTT.

The chain employs TRBV5-4 and TRBJ2-1; TRBD2 aligns across 7 bases. The J segment lost 7 bases and the V segment lost 4 bases, leaving 2 bases of the junction unmatched. Germline V gene lookup returns CDR1 SGHNT and CDR2 YYREEE (reference sequence). This CDR3 contains 12 residues. The CDR3 spells CASSPGLNEQFF. The CDR3 DNA reads as TGTGCCAGCAGCCCGGGACTAAATGAGCAGTTCTTC.

The chain couples TRBV29-1 to TRBJ2-7; 7 nucleotides line up with TRBD1. CDR1 SQVTM and CDR2 ANQGSEA come from the germline V gene. After removal of 3 bases from V and 5 bases from J, the junction contained 10 bases not matched to a gene. The CDR3 spans 14 residues. The CDR3 DNA is TGCAGCGTTGAGGGGGACAGCCTTGAAAACGAGCAGTACTTC. Translating it yields CSVEGDSLENEQYF.

The rearrangement uses TRBV5-8 and TRBJ2-7, with 9 bases aligning to TRBD1. Trimming at V came to 3 bases and at J to 8 bases, leaving 12 bases not matched to a gene. The CDR3 runs 15 residues. Germline CDR1 is SGHTS and CDR2 is YDEGEE. The CDR3 sequence is CASSSRDRENTKQYF. DNA of the CDR3: TGTGCCAGCAGCTCCCGGGACAGGGAAAATACGAAGCAGTACTTC.

This sequence joins TRBV18 and TRBJ2-7; 7 nucleotides line up with TRBD1. Per germline, CDR1 KGHSH and CDR2 LQKENI. V dropped 3 bases and J dropped 6; count of bases not matched to a gene: 11. This CDR3 has 15 residues. CDR3 bases: TGTGCCAGCTCACCCCGACAGGGCGGCACGGCCGAGCAGTACTTC. Protein sequence: CASSPRQGGTAEQYF.

The table lists this clone with a count of one. The gene calls are TRBV30 and TRBJ2-7; 8 bases align to TRBD1. Trimming cost V 2 bases and J 1 base; bases outside gene matches: 7. The CDR3 runs 15 residues. The germline CDR1 and CDR2 sequences are GTSNPN and SVGIG (reference sequence). In nucleotides, the CDR3 is TGTGCCTGGAGTACAAAACAGGGGGGATCCTACGAGCAGTACTTC. Its translation: CAWSTKQGGSYEQYF.

The gene calls are TRBV7-9 and TRBJ1-1; a weak D match, TRBD1 (5 bases). The length of the CDR3 is 14 residues. V was clipped by 7 bases and J by 7 bases, with 19 bases between them. Germline CDR1 and CDR2: SEHNR and FQNEAQ (reference sequence). CDR3 bases: TGTGCCAGCACCAGGTGGTTGGGGGTTGGTGAAGCTTTCTTT. This translates into CASTRWLGVGEAFF.

CDR3 loop: CASSFSRAHPGEQFF. The CDR3 DNA reads TGTGCCAGCAGTTTCTCTAGAGCCCACCCAGGTGAGCAGTTCTTC. This chain links TRBV27 with TRBJ2-1, with D uncertain. V dropped 3 bases and J dropped 9 bases, with 18 bases sitting between them. Germline CDR1 reads MNHEY; CDR2 reads SMNVEV (reference sequence). The CDR3 length is 15 residues.

This clone was seen a single time. The chain combines TRBV29-1 with TRBJ2-7; D is uncertain. CDR3 length equals 11 residues. Trimming shortened V by 6 bases and J by 2 bases, and 8 bases separated the two germline ends. Germline V lookup: CDR1 SQVTM, CDR2 ANQGSEA. The CDR3, as DNA: TGCAGCGTCTCATTTGCCTACGAGCAGTACTTC. Residues: CSVSFAYEQYF.

J is TRBJ2-4 and V is TRBV5-8; D gene unclear. The germline CDR1 and CDR2 sequences are SGHTS and YDEGEE. The CDR3 is made up of 12 amino acids. V was trimmed by 1 base and J by 8 bases, leaving 7 bases between them. The CDR3 region has the DNA TGTGCCAGCAGCTTGTTAGCCCACATTCAGTACTTC. It is translated as CASSLLAHIQYF.